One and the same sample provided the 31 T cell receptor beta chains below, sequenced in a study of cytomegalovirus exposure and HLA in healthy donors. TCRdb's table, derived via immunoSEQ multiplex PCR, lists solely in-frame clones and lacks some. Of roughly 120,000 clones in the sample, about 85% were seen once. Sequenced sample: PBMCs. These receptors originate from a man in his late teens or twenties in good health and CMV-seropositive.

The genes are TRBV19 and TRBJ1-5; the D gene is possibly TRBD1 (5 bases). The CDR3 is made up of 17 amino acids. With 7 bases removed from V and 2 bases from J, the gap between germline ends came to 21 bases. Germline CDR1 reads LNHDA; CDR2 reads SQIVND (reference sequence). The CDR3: CASTESLGTVGNQPQHF. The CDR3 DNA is TGTGCCAGTACCGAATCTTTGGGGACTGTGGGCAATCAGCCCCAGCATTTT.

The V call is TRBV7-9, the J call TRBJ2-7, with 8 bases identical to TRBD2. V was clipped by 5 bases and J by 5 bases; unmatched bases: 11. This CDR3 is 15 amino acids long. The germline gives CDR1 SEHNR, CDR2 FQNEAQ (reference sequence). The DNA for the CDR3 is TGTGCCAGCAGCCCCCTGGGACTAGTAGGCAACGAGCAGTACTTC. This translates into CASSPLGLVGNEQYF.

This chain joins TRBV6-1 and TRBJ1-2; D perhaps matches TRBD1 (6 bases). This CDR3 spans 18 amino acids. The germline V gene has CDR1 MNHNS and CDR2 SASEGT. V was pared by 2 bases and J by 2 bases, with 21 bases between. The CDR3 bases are TGTGCCAGCAGTGAAAAAAGGCGGGGGCCAAACCCCAACTATGGCTACACCTTC. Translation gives CASSEKRRGPNPNYGYTF.

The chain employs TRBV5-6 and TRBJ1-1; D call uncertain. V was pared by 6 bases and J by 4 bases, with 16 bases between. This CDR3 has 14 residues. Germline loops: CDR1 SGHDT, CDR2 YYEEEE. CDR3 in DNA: TGTGCCAGCACCCTCGGGAGGGTCGGCACTGAAGCTTTCTTT. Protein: CASTLGRVGTEAFF.

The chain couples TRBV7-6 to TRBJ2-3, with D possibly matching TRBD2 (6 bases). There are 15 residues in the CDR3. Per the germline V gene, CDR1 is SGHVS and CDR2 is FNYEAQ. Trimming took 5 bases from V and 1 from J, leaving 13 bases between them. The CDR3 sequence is CASSASSAGTDTQYF. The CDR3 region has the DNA TGTGCCAGCAGCGCATCTAGCGCCGGCACAGATACGCAGTATTTT.

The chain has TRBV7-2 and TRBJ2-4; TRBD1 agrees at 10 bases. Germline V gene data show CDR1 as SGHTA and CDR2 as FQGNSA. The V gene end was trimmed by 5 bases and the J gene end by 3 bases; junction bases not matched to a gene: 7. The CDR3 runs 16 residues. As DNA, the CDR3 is TGTGCCAGCAGCCTACGACAGGGGGCAGGCAAAAACATTCAGTACTTC. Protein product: CASSLRQGAGKNIQYF.

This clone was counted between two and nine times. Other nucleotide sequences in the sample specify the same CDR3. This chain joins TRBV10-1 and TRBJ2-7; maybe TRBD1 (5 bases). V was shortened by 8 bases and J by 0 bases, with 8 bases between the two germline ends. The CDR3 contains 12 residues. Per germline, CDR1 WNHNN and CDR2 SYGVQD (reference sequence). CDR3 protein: CASSDSSYEQYF. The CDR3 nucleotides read TGCGCCAGCTCAGACAGCTCCTACGAGCAGTACTTC.

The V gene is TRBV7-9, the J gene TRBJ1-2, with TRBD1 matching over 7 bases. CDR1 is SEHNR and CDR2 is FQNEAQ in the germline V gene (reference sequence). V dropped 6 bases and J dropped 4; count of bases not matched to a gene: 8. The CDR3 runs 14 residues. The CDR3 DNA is TGTGCCAGCAGTGTGGAGGGGGCCAGCTATGGCTACACCTTC. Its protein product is CASSVEGASYGYTF.

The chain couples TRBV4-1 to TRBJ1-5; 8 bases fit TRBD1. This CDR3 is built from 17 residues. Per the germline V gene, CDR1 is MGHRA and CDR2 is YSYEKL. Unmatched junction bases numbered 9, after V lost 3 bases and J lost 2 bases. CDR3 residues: CASSHPLQGVGNQPQHF. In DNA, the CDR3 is TGCGCCAGCAGCCACCCTCTACAGGGGGTTGGCAATCAGCCCCAGCATTTT.

CDR3 sequence reads: CASARRQDEKLFF. The CDR3 DNA follows: TGCGCCAGTGCAAGACGACAGGACGAAAAACTGTTTTTT. The chain joins TRBV10-1 to TRBJ1-4, with D perhaps matching TRBD1 (6 bases). This CDR3 has 13 amino acids. Trimming removed 9 bases at V and 8 bases at J, with 16 bases between. Per the germline V gene, CDR1 is WNHNN and CDR2 is SYGVQD (reference sequence).

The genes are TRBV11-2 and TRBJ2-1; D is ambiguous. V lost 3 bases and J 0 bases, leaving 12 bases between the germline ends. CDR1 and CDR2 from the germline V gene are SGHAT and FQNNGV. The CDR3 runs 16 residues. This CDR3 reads CASSLVWQASYNEQFF. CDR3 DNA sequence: TGTGCCAGCAGCTTGGTTTGGCAGGCCTCCTACAATGAGCAGTTCTTC.

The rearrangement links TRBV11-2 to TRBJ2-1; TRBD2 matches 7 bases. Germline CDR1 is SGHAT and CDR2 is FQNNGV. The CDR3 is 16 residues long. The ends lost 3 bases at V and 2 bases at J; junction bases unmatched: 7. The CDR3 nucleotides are TGTGCCAGCAGCTTTATAGCGGGCGGGGCCTACAATGAGCAGTTCTTC. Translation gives CASSFIAGGAYNEQFF.

The CDR3 sequence: CASSFGQQETQYF. The CDR3 bases are TGTGCCAGCAGCTTTGGGCAGCAAGAGACCCAGTACTTC. The rearrangement joins TRBV7-2 to TRBJ2-5; no clear D. CDR1 is SGHTA, CDR2 FQGNSA, per germline. This CDR3 contains 13 residues. Trimming pared 3 bases from V and 2 bases from J, leaving 7 bases between.

This CDR3 reads CASSPVGGKDYGYTF. The DNA for the CDR3 is TGTGCCAGCTCACCGGTTGGGGGGAAGGATTATGGCTACACCTTC. This chain links TRBV18 with TRBJ1-2; weak D call: TRBD1 (5 bases). Trimming took 3 bases from V and 5 from J, leaving 16 bases between them. The CDR3 has 15 residues. Germline values: CDR1 KGHSH, CDR2 LQKENI.

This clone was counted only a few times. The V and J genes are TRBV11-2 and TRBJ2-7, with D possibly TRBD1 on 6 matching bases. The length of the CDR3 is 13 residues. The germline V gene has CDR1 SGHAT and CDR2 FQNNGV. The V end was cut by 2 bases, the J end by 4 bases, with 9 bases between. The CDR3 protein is CASSLNRDYEQYF. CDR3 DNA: TGTGCCAGCAGCTTAAACAGGGATTACGAGCAGTACTTC. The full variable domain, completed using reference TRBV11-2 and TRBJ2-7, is EAGVAQSPRYKIIEKRQSVAFWCNPISGHATLYWYQQILGQGPKLLIQFQNNGVVDDSQLPKDRFSAERLKGVDSTLKIQPAKLEDSAVYLCASSLNRDYEQYFGPGTRLTVT.

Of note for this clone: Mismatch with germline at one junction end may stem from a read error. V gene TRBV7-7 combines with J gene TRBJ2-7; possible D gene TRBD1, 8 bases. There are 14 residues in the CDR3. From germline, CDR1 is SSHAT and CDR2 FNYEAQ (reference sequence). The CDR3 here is CASSPTGDYYEQYF. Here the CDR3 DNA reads TGTGCTAGCAGCCCGACAGGGGACTACTACGAGCAGTACTTC.

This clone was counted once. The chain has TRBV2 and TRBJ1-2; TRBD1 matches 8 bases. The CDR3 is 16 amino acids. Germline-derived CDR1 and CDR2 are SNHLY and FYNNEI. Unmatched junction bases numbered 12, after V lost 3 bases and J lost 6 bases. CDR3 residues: CASSDPRQGAKNGYTF. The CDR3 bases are TGTGCCAGCAGTGATCCAAGGCAGGGGGCGAAAAATGGCTACACCTTC.

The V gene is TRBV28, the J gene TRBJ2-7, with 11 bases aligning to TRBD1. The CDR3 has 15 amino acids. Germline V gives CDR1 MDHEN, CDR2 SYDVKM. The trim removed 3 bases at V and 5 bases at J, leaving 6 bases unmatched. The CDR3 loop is CASSFTGTGGNEQYF. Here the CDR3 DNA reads TGTGCCAGCAGTTTCACAGGGACAGGGGGTAACGAGCAGTACTTC. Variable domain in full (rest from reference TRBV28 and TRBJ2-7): DVKVTQSSRYLVKRTGEKVFLECVQDMDHENMFWYRQDPGLGLRLIYFSYDVKMKEKGDIPEGYSVSREKKERFSLILESASTNQTSMYLCASSFTGTGGNEQYFGPGTRLTVT.

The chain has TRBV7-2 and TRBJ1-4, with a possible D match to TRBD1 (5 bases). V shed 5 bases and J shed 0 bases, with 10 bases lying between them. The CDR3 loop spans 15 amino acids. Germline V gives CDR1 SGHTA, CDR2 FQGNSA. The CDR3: CASSVDRSTNEKLFF. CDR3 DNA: TGTGCCAGCAGCGTAGACAGATCAACTAATGAAAAACTGTTTTTT.

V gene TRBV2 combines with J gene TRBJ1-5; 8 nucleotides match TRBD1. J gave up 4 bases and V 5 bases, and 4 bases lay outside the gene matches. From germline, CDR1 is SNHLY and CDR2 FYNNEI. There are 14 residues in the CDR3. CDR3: CASSLRGRNQPQHF. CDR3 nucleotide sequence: TGTGCCAGCAGTCTCAGGGGGCGGAATCAGCCCCAGCATTTT.

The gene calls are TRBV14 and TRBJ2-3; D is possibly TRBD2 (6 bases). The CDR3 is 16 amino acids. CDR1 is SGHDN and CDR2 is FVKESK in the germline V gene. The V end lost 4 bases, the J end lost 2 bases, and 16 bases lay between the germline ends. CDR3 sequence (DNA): TGTGCCAGCAGCCTAGGGACTTCATCCCTCACAGATACGCAGTATTTT. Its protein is CASSLGTSSLTDTQYF.

The CDR3 bases are TGTGCCAGCAGCCCCGACAGGGATGACACCGGGGAGCTGTTTTTT. Protein product: CASSPDRDDTGELFF. This chain links TRBV2 with TRBJ2-2; 7 positions agree with TRBD1. The junction had 7 bases not matched to a gene; V was cut back by 6 bases and J by 3 bases. CDR3 length: 15 residues. Germline V lookup: CDR1 SNHLY, CDR2 FYNNEI.

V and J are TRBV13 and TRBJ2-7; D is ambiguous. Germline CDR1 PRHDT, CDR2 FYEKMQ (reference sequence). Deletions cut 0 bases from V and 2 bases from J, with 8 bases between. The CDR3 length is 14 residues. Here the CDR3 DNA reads TGTGCCAGCAGCTTAGGACAGTTCGCCTACGAGCAGTACTTC. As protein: CASSLGQFAYEQYF.

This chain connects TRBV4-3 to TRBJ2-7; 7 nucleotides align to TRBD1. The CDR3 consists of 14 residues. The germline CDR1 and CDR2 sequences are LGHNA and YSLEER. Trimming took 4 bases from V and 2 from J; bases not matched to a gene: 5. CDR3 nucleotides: TGCGCCAGCAGCCTTACACAGGGGCCCTACGAGCAGTACTTC. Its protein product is CASSLTQGPYEQYF.

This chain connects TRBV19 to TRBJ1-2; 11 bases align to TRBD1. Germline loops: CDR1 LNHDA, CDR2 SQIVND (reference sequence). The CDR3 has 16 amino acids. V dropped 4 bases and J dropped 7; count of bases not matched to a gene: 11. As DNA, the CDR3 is TGTGCCAGTAGTACCCGACGGACAGGGGGCGAGTTTGGCTACACCTTC. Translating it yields CASSTRRTGGEFGYTF.

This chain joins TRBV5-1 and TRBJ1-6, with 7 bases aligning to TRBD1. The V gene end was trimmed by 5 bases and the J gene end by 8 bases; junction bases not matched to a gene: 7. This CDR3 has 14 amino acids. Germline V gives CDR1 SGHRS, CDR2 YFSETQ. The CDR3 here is CASRRNTGDSPLHF. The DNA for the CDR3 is TGCGCCAGCAGGCGTAATACAGGGGATTCACCCCTCCACTTT.

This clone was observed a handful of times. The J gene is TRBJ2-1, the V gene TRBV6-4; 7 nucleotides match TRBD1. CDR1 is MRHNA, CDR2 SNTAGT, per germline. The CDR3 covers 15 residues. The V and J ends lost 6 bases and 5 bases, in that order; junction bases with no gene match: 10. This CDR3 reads CASSPEGGTHNEQFF. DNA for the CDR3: TGTGCCAGCAGCCCCGAAGGGGGCACCCACAATGAGCAGTTCTTC.

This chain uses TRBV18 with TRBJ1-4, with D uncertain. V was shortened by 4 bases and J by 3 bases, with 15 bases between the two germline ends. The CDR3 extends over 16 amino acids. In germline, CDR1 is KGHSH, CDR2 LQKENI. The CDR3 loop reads CASSLLNEAANEKLFF. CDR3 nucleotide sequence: TGTGCCAGCTCACTACTCAATGAGGCAGCTAATGAAAAACTGTTTTTT.

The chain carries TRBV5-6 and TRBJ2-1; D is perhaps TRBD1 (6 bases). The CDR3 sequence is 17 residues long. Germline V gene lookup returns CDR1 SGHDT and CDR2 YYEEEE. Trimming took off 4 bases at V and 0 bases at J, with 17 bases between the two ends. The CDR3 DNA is TGTGCCAGCAGCCGACGGCGACAGGTAAACTCCTACAATGAGCAGTTCTTC. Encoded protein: CASSRRRQVNSYNEQFF. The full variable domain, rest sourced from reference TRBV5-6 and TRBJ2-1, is DAGVTQSPTHLIKTRGQQVTLRCSPKSGHDTVSWYQQALGQGPQFIFQYYEEEERQRGNFPDRFSGHQFPNYSSELNVNALLLGDSALYLCASSRRRQVNSYNEQFFGPGTRLTVL.

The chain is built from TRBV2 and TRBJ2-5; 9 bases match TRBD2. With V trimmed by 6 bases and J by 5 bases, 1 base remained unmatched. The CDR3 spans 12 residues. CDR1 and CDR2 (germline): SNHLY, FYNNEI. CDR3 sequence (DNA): TGTGCCAGCAGCGGGACTAGCGAGACCCAGTACTTC. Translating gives CASSGTSETQYF.

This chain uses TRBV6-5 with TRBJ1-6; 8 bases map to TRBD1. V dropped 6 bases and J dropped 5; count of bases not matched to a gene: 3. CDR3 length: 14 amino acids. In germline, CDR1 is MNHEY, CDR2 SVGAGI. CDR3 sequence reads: CASRQGVDNSPLHF. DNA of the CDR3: TGTGCCAGCAGACAGGGGGTGGATAATTCACCCCTCCACTTT.